This T cell receptor beta chain was found in a study of blood T cell repertoires in COVID-19. Study information: There were acute and convalescent COVID-19 samples, and they came from the United States, Italy and Spain. The cDNA or gDNA used as material had been derived from T cells, B-cell-depleted T cells, or PBMCs.

Authors' data handling: Reference gene primer amplification in the assay estimated nucleated cell counts. Sequencing was performed with immunoSEQ multiplex PCR; in TCRdb, only in-frame clones are kept and a portion is missing. The V and J calls and clone size were taken over from that table, and D and trimming were inferred from the DNA. The sample lists 95,000 to 150,000 clones, about 85% seen once, with about 3% in the top ten. The V gene end was trimmed by 6 bases and the J gene end by 1 base; junction bases not matched to a gene: 7. The CDR3 totals 16 residues. Germline values: CDR1 MDHEN, CDR2 SYDVKM.

The sequenced sample was peripheral blood. V usage is TRBV28 and J usage is TRBJ2-3; 10 bases match TRBD1. The receptor was derived from a woman older than 75 with COVID-19, enrolled during active disease. As DNA, the CDR3 is TGTGCCAGCAGACCAGACAGGGGGCCTGGCACAGATACGCAGTATTTT. This gives the protein CASRPDRGPGTDTQYF.